The T cell receptor beta chain under discussion was sequenced for a study of resident and recirculating memory T cells in vitiligo. Overall study: Genomic DNA was extracted from whole homogenized samples, with no cell sorting.

The CDR3 is made up of 14 amino acids. Per germline, CDR1 MNHNS and CDR2 SASEGT. V was trimmed by 6 bases and J by 4 bases, leaving 13 bases between them. Clones were sequenced by immunoSEQ multiplex PCR, and TCRdb holds only the in-frame ones, with some missing. The table lists tens of thousands of clones, approximately 90% of them singletons. This clonotype originated in a male donor with vitiligo. Sequenced: blood. The chain carries TRBV6-1 and TRBJ2-1, with D possibly being TRBD2 (5 bases). The CDR3 sequence is CASRLRAQYNEQFF. CDR3 bases: TGTGCCAGCAGGTTGCGGGCGCAATACAATGAGCAGTTCTTC.